The sequence of this TCR beta chain was determined in a study of T cell changes during pregnancy in multiple sclerosis. V was pared by 2 bases and J by 5 bases, with 3 bases of the junction left unmatched. The germline CDR1 and CDR2 sequences are MDHEN and SYDVKM. The CDR3 covers 15 residues. Assay: immunoSEQ multiplex PCR; the TCRdb copy retains only in-frame clones and omits some. Of around 100,000 clones in the sample, about 92% were seen once. V is TRBV28 and J is TRBJ2-2; TRBD1 matches at 9 bases. The sample here was peripheral blood, taken in the second trimester of pregnancy. The clonotype comes from a female donor with multiple sclerosis, enrolled in a pregnancy study. The chain's CDR3 is CASSLTGTGTGELFF. DNA of the CDR3: TGTGCCAGCAGTTTAACCGGGACAGGGACCGGGGAGCTGTTTTTT.